This TCR beta chain was recorded in a study of T cell responses to AZD1222 COVID-19 vaccine. About this clone itself: Its antigen is still unknown.

Germline CDR1 SGHRS, CDR2 YFSETQ. V shed 2 bases and J shed 8 bases, with 13 bases lying between them. The CDR3 is 14 amino acids. Assay: immunoSEQ multiplex PCR; the TCRdb copy retains only in-frame clones and omits some. The sample gives some 150,000 clones, 88% of which show up once; roughly 16% is in the top ten. Study outcomes and limitations: Donors were mostly white British, more females; clonal diversity possibly underestimated. Baseline serology detected seropositivity in only six AZD1222 recipients.

The sample consisted of peripheral blood, taken on day 0 of AZD1222 vaccination. This TCR came from an adult in good health. The genes are TRBV5-1 and TRBJ1-4; D unclear. The CDR3 DNA is TGCGCCAGCAGCTTCTCCCAGCCTAGGGAAAAACTGTTTTTT. Translation gives CASSFSQPREKLFF. The full variable domain, completed using reference TRBV5-1 and TRBJ1-4, is KAGVTQTPRYLIKTRGQQVTLSCSPISGHRSVSWYQQTPGQGLQFLFEYFSETQRNKGNFPGRFSGRQFSNSRSEMNVSTLELGDSALYLCASSFSQPREKLFFGSGTQLSVL.